The present TCR beta chain was sequenced within a study of T cells in Graves' hyperthyroidism and ophthalmopathy. Study-level findings and limits: Most clonotypes expanded in thyroid above 0.001 were likewise present in blood. From stable hyperthyroidism, ophthalmopathy was set apart by a 13 V-J model.

This clonotype occurred many times. What it binds is unknown. TCR beta CDR3 regions were amplified from RNA. TCR CDR3 regions were first amplified by RT-PCR with HTBI primers. Each CDR3 protein is one row after TCRdb ran MiXCR on the multiplex PCR reads. The sample comprises roughly 700,000 distinct CDR3 sequences, approximately 15% of which are singletons, and roughly 10% rests with the top ten. The CDR3 contains 15 residues. V gave up 0 bases and J gave up 4 bases; unmatched junction bases: 9. Looked up from germline, CDR1 is DFQATT and CDR2 is SNEGSKA (reference sequence). Any patient presenting with uncontrolled infection, other autoimmune disease, pregnancy or lactation was left out. Source material for PBMCs was over 7.5 ml fresh peripheral blood.

The clonotype was recovered from a woman under 30 with Graves' hyperthyroidism. The rearrangement joins TRBV20-1 to TRBJ2-7, with TRBD2 matching over 7 bases. Input material: blood. CDR3: CSARDYYGGGYEQYF. The CDR3 coding sequence is TGCAGTGCTAGAGATTACTATGGGGGAGGGTACGAGCAGTACTTC.